This entry is about one TCR beta chain. What it recognizes is unknown. The conserved final phenylalanine or tryptophan is absent from the CDR3, which likely points to a read error. Sequenced with the Oncomine TCR Beta short-read assay was DNA taken from cultured CD4+ T cells. Once CD4+ T cells had been cultured, genomic DNA was extracted from them. TCRdb re-analysed the PCR reads in MiXCR, keeping a single row per CDR3 protein. The table has approximately 16,000 distinct CDR3 sequences, around three fifths seen once. The data belong to a study of vaccination and CD4 T cells after COVID-19. About the study: Taking of post-vaccine samples occurred a median around 72 days after dose two (range 14 to 241).

This CDR3 spans 13 amino acids. The trim removed 5 bases at V and 4 bases at J, leaving 5 bases unmatched. CDR1 and CDR2 (germline): SGHTA, FQGNSA. Noted treatment: roughly 10-day PBMC culture with coronavirus spike peptide pools or control peptides (ViraFEST assay). The origin of this receptor is a human donor who had recovered from COVID-19. The sequenced sample was CD4+ T cells from blood, cultured in vitro. V and J are TRBV7-2 and TRBJ2-7, with 7 bases matching TRBD1. CDR3 bases: TGTGCCAGCAGCCCGGACAGGAGATACGAGCAGTACCTC. Translation gives CASSPDRRYEQYL.